This entry lists 29 T cell receptor beta chains sequenced from one sample in a study of CD8+ T cells in alopecia areata. cDNA serving as the sequencing template came from extracted, reverse transcribed RNA. Assay used: immunoSEQ multiplex PCR; TCRdb lists only in-frame clones, some missing. This table has about 200,000 clones, 56% appearing once. Sequencing was performed on CD8+ T cells sorted from blood. The receptors were sampled from a human donor in good health.

The chain couples TRBV5-1 to TRBJ1-5; D perhaps matches TRBD1 (5 bases). This CDR3 has 17 amino acids. The germline CDR1 and CDR2 sequences are SGHRS and YFSETQ. V lost 0 bases to trimming and J lost 1 base, with 14 bases between them. CDR3: CASSLVDSQGSNQPQHF. The CDR3 DNA reads TGCGCCAGCAGCTTGGTGGATTCTCAGGGAAGCAATCAGCCCCAGCATTTT.

This clone was found a few times. This chain joins TRBV19 and TRBJ2-6; D remains ambiguous. Germline CDR1 LNHDA, CDR2 SQIVND (reference sequence). The CDR3 is made up of 13 amino acids. The V end lost 6 bases, the J end lost 0 bases, and 3 bases lay between the germline ends. The CDR3 DNA follows: TGTGCCAGTAGCTACTCTGGGGCCAACGTCCTGACTTTC. Amino acids: CASSYSGANVLTF.

This rearrangement joins TRBV30 to TRBJ1-1; a possible D gene is TRBD1 (5 bases). Germline V gene sequence: CDR1 GTSNPN, CDR2 SVGIG (reference sequence). V was clipped by 5 bases and J by 0 bases, with 7 bases between them. This CDR3 contains 12 residues. CDR3 sequence: CAWGALNTEAFF. The DNA of the CDR3 is TGTGCCTGGGGGGCATTGAACACTGAAGCTTTCTTT.

The genes are TRBV2 and TRBJ2-7, with D possibly TRBD1 on 6 matching bases. Trimming took off 7 bases at V and 0 bases at J, with 13 bases between the two ends. Germline V gene data show CDR1 as SNHLY and CDR2 as FYNNEI. The CDR3 sequence is 14 residues long. The CDR3 reads CASNPGHNSYEQYF. The CDR3 nucleotides read TGTGCCAGCAACCCGGGACACAACTCCTACGAGCAGTACTTC.

This clone was seen only a few times. The V call is TRBV6-5, the J call TRBJ2-7, with 9 bases matching TRBD1. The ends lost 4 bases at V and 3 bases at J; junction bases unmatched: 1. The CDR3 has 13 amino acids. Germline V gene data show CDR1 as MNHEY and CDR2 as SVGAGI. CDR3 sequence: CASSWDRDYEQYF. The CDR3 bases are TGTGCCAGCAGTTGGGACAGGGACTACGAGCAGTACTTC.

This clone was seen more than once but under ten times. This chain connects TRBV11-2 to TRBJ2-2; TRBD1 might be the D (5 bases). Germline CDR1 and CDR2: SGHAT and FQNNGV. The length of the CDR3 is 12 residues. The V end lost 6 bases, the J end lost 8 bases, and 10 bases lay between the germline ends. DNA for the CDR3: TGTGCCAGCAGGTTCAGGGTAGGGGAGCTGTTTTTT. Translation gives CASRFRVGELFF.

V is TRBV6-5 and J is TRBJ1-1; 8 bases line up with TRBD1. V was pared by 5 bases and J by 3 bases, with 8 bases of the junction left unmatched. This CDR3 is built from 15 residues. The germline V gene encodes CDR1 MNHEY and CDR2 SVGAGI. The chain's CDR3 is CASSLTGGKDTEAFF. The CDR3 region has the DNA TGTGCCAGCAGTCTCACAGGGGGGAAGGACACTGAAGCTTTCTTT.

J is TRBJ2-2 and V is TRBV6-5; D might be TRBD2 (6 bases). CDR3 length: 11 amino acids. Trimming cost V 11 bases and J 4 bases, with 8 bases left between them. Germline V gene sequence: CDR1 MNHEY, CDR2 SVGAGI. This CDR3 is CAAGSTGELFF. Written as DNA, the CDR3 is TGTGCCGCGGGGAGCACCGGGGAGCTGTTTTTT.

V and J are TRBV2 and TRBJ1-1; D call uncertain. Germline CDR1 reads SNHLY; CDR2 reads FYNNEI. V was clipped by 10 bases and J by 3 bases, with 15 bases between them. There are 13 residues in the CDR3. The CDR3 here is CAIRTGIHTEAFF. CDR3 nucleotide sequence: TGTGCCATCCGTACGGGAATTCACACTGAAGCTTTCTTT.

The rearrangement links TRBV5-1 to TRBJ2-6; D ambiguous. CDR3 length equals 14 residues. Trimming pared 1 base from V and 3 bases from J, leaving 5 bases between. Per germline, CDR1 SGHRS and CDR2 YFSETQ. The CDR3 DNA sequence: TGCGCCAGCAGCTTGACGGATGGGGCCAACGTCCTGACTTTC. It specifies CASSLTDGANVLTF.

This clone has only a few counts. The rearrangement joins TRBV14 to TRBJ2-7; 7 bases align to TRBD1. The CDR3 contains 14 residues. V trimming: 2 bases; J trimming: 7 bases; junction bases outside the gene matches: 8. Looked up from germline, CDR1 is SGHDN and CDR2 is FVKESK. The CDR3 spells CASSQRDRVQEQYF. CDR3 DNA sequence: TGTGCCAGCAGCCAAAGAGACAGGGTACAGGAGCAGTACTTC.

The rearrangement joins TRBV7-9 to TRBJ1-1; no reliable D call. The germline V gene encodes CDR1 SEHNR and CDR2 FQNEAQ (reference sequence). The CDR3 has 13 residues. V was shortened by 2 bases and J by 0 bases, with 4 bases between the two germline ends. CDR3 DNA sequence: TGTGCCAGCAGCTTACCGATGAACACTGAAGCTTTCTTT. Translated: CASSLPMNTEAFF.

This rearrangement joins TRBV7-9 to TRBJ1-2; a possible D gene is TRBD1 (5 bases). CDR3 length: 14 amino acids. V was pared by 3 bases and J by 4 bases, with 12 bases between. Per the germline V gene, CDR1 is SEHNR and CDR2 is FQNEAQ (reference sequence). CDR3 loop: CASSFGAGGYGYTF. For the CDR3, the DNA is TGTGCCAGCAGCTTCGGGGCAGGCGGCTATGGCTACACCTTC.

The chain employs TRBV2 and TRBJ2-7, with D maybe TRBD2 (6 bases). The CDR3 contains 12 residues. V lost 6 bases, J lost 1 base, and 7 bases lay in between. Germline CDR1 reads SNHLY; CDR2 reads FYNNEI. DNA of the CDR3: TGTGCCAGCAGCGGGGGTTCCTACGAGCAGTACTTC. The encoded protein is CASSGGSYEQYF.

Details on this clone: The sample has other DNA sequences that encode this CDR3 too. The chain couples TRBV4-1 to TRBJ2-7; no reliable D call. Germline V gene lookup returns CDR1 MGHRA and CDR2 YSYEKL. The germline V and J ends were trimmed by 3 bases and 1 base, with 7 bases remaining between them. The CDR3 contains 13 residues. The CDR3 region has the DNA TGCGCCAGCAGCCAGGGGTTGTCCTACGAGCAGTACTTC. It specifies CASSQGLSYEQYF.

The rearrangement links TRBV9 to TRBJ1-4; D call uncertain. V lost 4 bases and J lost 4, with 14 bases in between. CDR3 length: 15 amino acids. Looked up from germline, CDR1 is SGDLS and CDR2 is YYNGEE. CDR3 residues: CASSPQQAFNEKLFF. The CDR3 nucleotides are TGTGCCAGCAGCCCTCAGCAGGCCTTTAATGAAAAACTGTTTTTT.

The chain joins TRBV2 to TRBJ2-1; either TRBD1 or TRBD2 may supply D (5 bases each). CDR3 length: 15 amino acids. Germline V gives CDR1 SNHLY, CDR2 FYNNEI. V lost 8 bases and J lost 4, with 18 bases in between. The DNA of the CDR3 is TGTGCCAGCCATTCCCGGGACGACCGATACAATGAGCAGTTCTTC. Protein: CASHSRDDRYNEQFF.

The chain recombines TRBV13 with TRBJ1-6, with a weak D call TRBD1 (5 bases). The V gene's germline CDR1 is PRHDT and CDR2 FYEKMQ (reference sequence). The ends were cut back, 1 base at V and 14 bases at J, with 9 bases in the middle. This CDR3 is 12 amino acids long. CDR3 coding DNA: TGTGCCAGCAGCTTAGCAGGGTTGGCCCTCCACTTT. Residues: CASSLAGLALHF.

The chain links TRBV30 to TRBJ2-1; 7 bases match TRBD1. The CDR3 consists of 12 residues. Per the germline V gene, CDR1 is GTSNPN and CDR2 is SVGIG (reference sequence). With 2 bases clipped from V and 9 bases from J, the junction kept 4 bases outside the gene matches. Here the CDR3 reads CAWSSTGLEQFF. CDR3 sequence (DNA): TGTGCCTGGAGTTCGACAGGGCTTGAGCAGTTCTTC.

There are a few counts of this clone. V gene TRBV13 combines with J gene TRBJ1-1; D is possibly TRBD1 (6 bases). The CDR3 has 14 amino acids. Trimming pared 1 base from V and 10 bases from J, leaving 16 bases between. Looked up from germline, CDR1 is PRHDT and CDR2 is FYEKMQ (reference sequence). CDR3 amino acids: CASSLVVEGDAAFF. The CDR3 nucleotides read TGTGCCAGCAGCTTAGTCGTTGAGGGGGACGCAGCTTTCTTT.

The V gene is TRBV7-9, the J gene TRBJ2-1, with 9 bases fitting TRBD1. Germline CDR1 is SEHNR and CDR2 is FQNEAQ (reference sequence). The CDR3 is 16 residues long. After removal of 5 bases from V and 6 bases from J, the junction contained 11 bases not matched to a gene. The CDR3 DNA reads TGTGCCAGCAGCCCGAGGGGACAGGGTGTTCGCAATGAGCAGTTCTTC. Its protein product is CASSPRGQGVRNEQFF.

The sample holds many counts of this clone. The rearrangement links TRBV6-5 to TRBJ2-1; D may correspond to TRBD1 or TRBD2 (6 bases each). This CDR3 comprises 15 residues. Trimming pared 5 bases from V and 8 bases from J, leaving 19 bases between. Germline values: CDR1 MNHEY, CDR2 SVGAGI. CDR3: CASSGPGATWDEQFF. Written as DNA, the CDR3 is TGTGCCAGCAGTGGGCCGGGGGCTACCTGGGATGAGCAGTTCTTC.

This clone showed up just once. Different DNA sequences within this sample yield the same CDR3. The chain joins TRBV29-1 to TRBJ1-1; maybe TRBD1 (5 bases). Germline V gene lookup returns CDR1 SQVTM and CDR2 ANQGSEA. The CDR3 runs to 12 residues. V lost 7 bases to trimming and J lost 1 base, with 10 bases between them. CDR3 amino acids: CSALQGNTEAFF. The CDR3 DNA reads TGCAGCGCCTTGCAGGGGAACACTGAAGCTTTCTTT. The full variable domain, with the rest looked up from reference TRBV29-1 and TRBJ1-1, is SAVISQKPSRDICQRGTSLTIQCQVDSQVTMMFWYRQQPGQSLTLIATANQGSEATYESGFVIDKFPISRPNLTFSTLTVSNMSPEDSSIYLCSALQGNTEAFFGQGTRLTVV.

The gene calls are TRBV2 and TRBJ1-1; TRBD1 matches 7 bases. There are 14 residues in the CDR3. J was trimmed by 1 base and V by 4 bases; bases with no gene match: 3. In germline, CDR1 is SNHLY, CDR2 FYNNEI. CDR3 sequence reads: CASSGGGANTEAFF. CDR3 in DNA: TGTGCCAGCAGTGGAGGGGGCGCGAACACTGAAGCTTTCTTT.

The CDR3 coding sequence is TGCAGCGGACGAGGGTACGGGAGCCTGGATACGCAGTATTTT. It encodes CSGRGYGSLDTQYF. The J gene is TRBJ2-3, the V gene TRBV29-1, with D perhaps matching TRBD2 (6 bases). The CDR3 is made up of 14 amino acids. CDR1 is SQVTM and CDR2 is ANQGSEA in the germline V gene. V dropped 7 bases and J dropped 6 bases, with 20 bases sitting between them.

The table lists this clone with a few counts. The gene calls are TRBV15 and TRBJ1-4; D is unresolved. This CDR3 comprises 13 residues. V gave up 0 bases and J gave up 8 bases, with 7 bases separating them. The germline gives CDR1 LNHNV, CDR2 YYDKDF (reference sequence). This chain's CDR3 is CATSRERREKLFF. CDR3 sequence (DNA): TGTGCCACCAGCAGAGAGCGACGGGAAAAACTGTTTTTT. Based on the CDR3 plus reference TRBV15 and TRBJ1-4, the full variable domain is DAMVIQNPRYQVTQFGKPVTLSCSQTLNHNVMYWYQQKSSQAPKLLFHYYDKDFNNEADTPDNFQSRRPNTSFCFLDIRSPGLGDTAMYLCATSRERREKLFFGSGTQLSVL.

This clone was recorded a few times. V and J are TRBV7-9 and TRBJ2-1, with D possibly being TRBD1 or TRBD2 (5 bases each). The germline V and J ends were trimmed by 5 bases and 10 bases, with 12 bases remaining between them. There are 12 residues in the CDR3. Germline CDR1 is SEHNR and CDR2 is FQNEAQ (reference sequence). The CDR3 coding sequence is TGTGCCAGCAGCGTCGTTGGGACCGAGCAGTTCTTC. It translates to CASSVVGTEQFF.

The sample holds one count of this clone. DNA of the CDR3: TGTGCCTTCGACAGCGGAACTAATGAAAAACTGTTTTTT. This gives the protein CAFDSGTNEKLFF. This chain connects TRBV30 to TRBJ1-4; tentatively, D is TRBD1 (5 bases). The V end lost 7 bases, the J end lost 1 base, and 10 bases lay between the germline ends. Germline V CDR1 and CDR2: GTSNPN, SVGIG (reference sequence). The CDR3 is made up of 13 amino acids.

This clone was observed many times. The CDR3 protein is CASSTTENTEAFF. CDR3 coding DNA: TGTGCCAGCAGTACTACAGAGAACACTGAAGCTTTCTTT. This chain links TRBV6-5 with TRBJ1-1; D remains unclear. Trimming left V 5 bases short and J 1 base short, with 8 bases between. There are 13 residues in the CDR3. Germline CDR1 reads MNHEY; CDR2 reads SVGAGI.